The entry below gives a single T cell receptor beta chain sequence along with its context. The source of the sample is a study of blood T cell repertoires in COVID-19. Across the study: Nucleic acid was either cDNA or gDNA, and it came from T cells, B-cell-depleted T cells, or PBMCs.

Sequencing used immunoSEQ multiplex PCR; TCRdb keeps in-frame clones, though not all of them. Altogether about 44,000 clones are present, approximately 90% being singletons, with the ten largest covering approximately 20%. The source material was peripheral blood. The sequence came from a woman aged 80 or over in a cohort sampled during active or convalescent COVID-19.

CDR3 nucleotides: TGTGCCAGCAGCCCCTATTCGTTTGATGAGCAGTTCTTC. This encodes CASSPYSFDEQFF. The rearrangement uses TRBV5-6 and TRBJ2-1; no reliable D call. CDR1 is SGHDT, CDR2 YYEEEE, per germline. V was shortened by 4 bases and J by 8 bases, with 13 bases between the two germline ends. The CDR3 totals 13 residues.